The 19 T cell receptor beta chains in this list originate from one sample, sequenced in a study of shared clonotypes between healthy human individuals. This table comes from immunoSEQ multiplex PCR, and its TCRdb copy is limited to in-frame clones, with some not included. There are roughly 2,500,000 clones in the sample; approximately 93% occur only once, and 0.35% to 0.45% lies in the top ten. The specimen was naive CD4+ T cells from PBMCs. Sample subset: CD45RA+ positively selected. These receptors were collected from a young man in good health. Some clones in this sample may be carry-over from other donors' samples.

The chain joins TRBV13 to TRBJ2-3, with 10 positions matching TRBD1. This CDR3 has 15 residues. V was pared by 6 bases and J by 4 bases, with 7 bases of the junction left unmatched. From germline, CDR1 is PRHDT and CDR2 FYEKMQ (reference sequence). The CDR3 DNA sequence: TGTGCCAGCAGACGGACAGGGGGAGGCTCAGATACGCAGTATTTT. Translating gives CASRRTGGGSDTQYF.

The J gene is TRBJ1-1, the V gene TRBV19; 7 bases align to TRBD1. CDR3 length equals 16 residues. V lost 6 bases and J lost 1; bases outside the gene matches: 11. Germline lookup yields CDR1 LNHDA and CDR2 SQIVND (reference sequence). The CDR3 DNA follows: TGTGCCAGTAGAGGCAGGGGGTGGCGGCCGAACACTGAAGCTTTCTTT. As protein: CASRGRGWRPNTEAFF.

The chain carries TRBV5-1 and TRBJ2-5; TRBD1 matches 8 bases. With V trimmed by 4 bases and J by 5 bases, 10 bases remained unmatched. This CDR3 contains 15 residues. CDR1 is SGHRS and CDR2 is YFSETQ in the germline V gene. CDR3 sequence: CASSIGQGMGETQYF. The CDR3 DNA sequence: TGCGCCAGCAGCATAGGACAGGGAATGGGTGAGACCCAGTACTTC.

The rearrangement links TRBV14 to TRBJ2-1; no reliable D call. CDR1 is SGHDN and CDR2 is FVKESK in the germline V gene. V was trimmed by 8 bases and J by 4 bases, leaving 15 bases between them. This CDR3 is built from 14 residues. CDR3 loop: CASGDKPAYNEQFF. The CDR3 nucleotides are TGTGCCAGCGGAGACAAACCCGCATACAATGAGCAGTTCTTC.

The chain links TRBV11-3 to TRBJ2-2, with TRBD2 identical over 8 bases. The germline V gene encodes CDR1 SGHNT and CDR2 YENEEA. V gave up 1 base and J gave up 5 bases; unmatched junction bases: 9. CDR3 length: 17 amino acids. The CDR3 DNA reads TGTGCCAGCAGCTTAGGCCCCGCGCTAGCGGGTACCGGGGAGCTGTTTTTT. This translates into CASSLGPALAGTGELFF.

The chain carries TRBV5-1 and TRBJ2-5; either TRBD1 or TRBD2 may fit D (5 bases each). This CDR3 region has 14 residues. Germline V gene sequence: CDR1 SGHRS, CDR2 YFSETQ. Trimming stripped 1 base from V and 5 bases from J, with 12 bases between. As DNA, the CDR3 is TGCGCCAGCAGCTTGTTCGGGACGACGGAGACCCAGTACTTC. Encoded protein: CASSLFGTTETQYF. The whole variable domain, remainder taken from reference TRBV5-1 and TRBJ2-5, is KAGVTQTPRYLIKTRGQQVTLSCSPISGHRSVSWYQQTPGQGLQFLFEYFSETQRNKGNFPGRFSGRQFSNSRSEMNVSTLELGDSALYLCASSLFGTTETQYFGPGTRLLVL.

The gene calls are TRBV6-1 and TRBJ2-7; no definite D call. The CDR3 totals 13 residues. Germline CDR1 MNHNS, CDR2 SASEGT. Trimming stripped 4 bases from V and 0 bases from J, with 7 bases between. The CDR3: CASSVAASYEQYF. Written as DNA, the CDR3 is TGTGCCAGCAGTGTTGCAGCCTCCTACGAGCAGTACTTC.

This sequence joins TRBV5-5 and TRBJ2-3; D is unclear. Trimming stripped 3 bases from V and 2 bases from J, with 16 bases between. CDR1 and CDR2 from the germline V gene are SGHKS and YYEKEE (reference sequence). The CDR3 length is 16 residues. The CDR3, as DNA: TGTGCCAGCAGCTATAGGAGACGAGGAAACACAGATACGCAGTATTTT. This encodes CASSYRRRGNTDTQYF. Drawing the rest from reference TRBV5-5 and TRBJ2-3, the complete variable domain is DAGVTQSPTHLIKTRGQQVTLRCSPISGHKSVSWYQQVLGQGPQFIFQYYEKEERGRGNFPDRFSARQFPNYSSELNVNALLLGDSALYLCASSYRRRGNTDTQYFGPGTRLTVL.

This chain links TRBV5-1 with TRBJ2-2; 7 bases line up with TRBD2. Germline trimming cut 2 bases from V and 3 bases from J; bases unmatched to any gene: 4. From germline, CDR1 is SGHRS and CDR2 YFSETQ. The CDR3 is 15 amino acids. Here the CDR3 reads CASSLTRGDTGELFF. DNA for the CDR3: TGCGCCAGCAGCTTAACCCGGGGGGACACCGGGGAGCTGTTTTTT.

V is TRBV6-4 and J is TRBJ2-1, with TRBD1 as a possible D gene (5 bases). This CDR3 contains 15 residues. From germline, CDR1 is MRHNA and CDR2 SNTAGT. V lost 3 bases and J lost 6, with 15 bases in between. CDR3 DNA sequence: TGTGCCAGCAGTGAAAATTTTGACAGCAGCAATGAGCAGTTCTTC. Its protein is CASSENFDSSNEQFF.

The genes are TRBV7-9 and TRBJ2-7, with 8 bases fitting TRBD2. Germline V CDR1 and CDR2: SEHNR, FQNEAQ (reference sequence). The CDR3 totals 15 residues. J gave up 3 bases and V 2 bases, and 6 bases lay outside the gene matches. The CDR3, as DNA: TGTGCCAGCAGCTTATGGAAAGCGGGAGTCTACGAGCAGTACTTC. Its translation: CASSLWKAGVYEQYF.

The chain has TRBV28 and TRBJ2-2; perhaps D is TRBD1 or TRBD2 (5 bases each). This CDR3 spans 15 amino acids. Germline-derived CDR1 and CDR2 are MDHEN and SYDVKM. Trimming took 1 base from V and 7 from J, leaving 13 bases between them. DNA for the CDR3: TGTGCCAGCAGTTTATTGGGGGAGTTGGGCGGGGAGCTGTTTTTT. Protein sequence: CASSLLGELGGELFF.

This clone was picked up one time. The V call is TRBV28, the J call TRBJ2-1; 8 nucleotides line up with TRBD2. The CDR3 is 16 amino acids. V trimming: 4 bases; J trimming: 0 bases; junction bases outside the gene matches: 5. CDR1 and CDR2 from the germline V gene are MDHEN and SYDVKM. In DNA form, the CDR3 reads TGTGCCAGCAGTTCTATTGGGACTAGCTCCTACAATGAGCAGTTCTTC. Translation gives CASSSIGTSSYNEQFF. The entire variable domain, with the rest obtained from reference TRBV28 and TRBJ2-1, is as follows: DVKVTQSSRYLVKRTGEKVFLECVQDMDHENMFWYRQDPGLGLRLIYFSYDVKMKEKGDIPEGYSVSREKKERFSLILESASTNQTSMYLCASSSIGTSSYNEQFFGPGTRLTVL.

The chain recombines TRBV19 with TRBJ2-5; 8 nucleotides line up with TRBD2. The CDR3 is made up of 14 amino acids. Per the germline V gene, CDR1 is LNHDA and CDR2 is SQIVND (reference sequence). V was clipped by 4 bases and J by 4 bases; unmatched bases: 5. CDR3 sequence (DNA): TGTGCCAGTAGTACGGCGGGAGGCTCAGAGACCCAGTACTTC. Its protein product is CASSTAGGSETQYF.

The V gene is TRBV7-3, the J gene TRBJ2-7; 13 bases agree with TRBD2. CDR3 length: 14 amino acids. Germline V lookup: CDR1 SGHTA, CDR2 FQGTGA. The trim removed 4 bases at V and 4 bases at J, leaving 1 base unmatched. The CDR3 region is CASSSGLAGYEQYF. CDR3 nucleotides: TGTGCCAGCAGCTCGGGACTAGCGGGGTACGAGCAGTACTTC. Filled out from reference TRBV7-3 and TRBJ2-7, the complete variable domain reads GAGVSQTPSNKVTEKGKYVELRCDPISGHTALYWYRQSLGQGPEFLIYFQGTGAADDSGLPNDRFFAVRPEGSVSTLKIQRTERGDSAVYLCASSSGLAGYEQYFGPGTRLTVT.

This chain joins TRBV25-1 and TRBJ2-5, with a possible D match to TRBD1 (7 bases). The CDR3 extends over 15 amino acids. The germline V and J ends were trimmed by 4 bases and 5 bases, with 17 bases remaining between them. Looked up from germline, CDR1 is MGHDK and CDR2 is SYGVNS. The CDR3 DNA is TGTGCCAGCAGTGTGGGAGGCAGGGGGGTGGAGACCCAGTACTTC. Protein: CASSVGGRGVETQYF.

This clone came up a few times. This chain uses TRBV28 with TRBJ2-2; the D is unclear. CDR3 length: 13 amino acids. Trimming removed 5 bases from V and 6 bases from J, with 10 bases in between. Germline-derived CDR1 and CDR2 are MDHEN and SYDVKM. This chain's CDR3 is CASSGHPAGELFF. The CDR3 nucleotides read TGTGCCAGCAGTGGGCATCCGGCCGGGGAGCTGTTTTTT.

This chain links TRBV5-1 with TRBJ2-5, with TRBD2 identical over 14 bases. The J call may be incorrect, as the DNA end agrees better with TRBJ2-7. CDR3 length: 16 residues. Germline lookup yields CDR1 SGHRS and CDR2 YFSETQ. CDR3 in DNA: TGCGCCAGCAGCCCGGGACTAGCGGGAGTATTCTACGAGCAGTACTTC. Residues: CASSPGLAGVFYEQYF.

This clone was counted a single time. The rearrangement joins TRBV2 to TRBJ1-2, with 9 bases that match TRBD1. The CDR3 loop spans 15 amino acids. The junction had 3 bases not matched to a gene; V was cut back by 2 bases and J by 2 bases. Germline assignment: CDR1 SNHLY and CDR2 FYNNEI. The CDR3 protein is CASSEYRGRNYGYTF. In nucleotides, the CDR3 is TGTGCCAGCAGTGAATACAGGGGGCGAAACTATGGCTACACCTTC.